Presented here are 5 T cell receptor beta chains from one specimen sequenced in a study of T cell repertoires in cytomegalovirus infection. TCRdb reprocessed the reads via MiXCR and lists one record per CDR3 protein. In the table there are around 500,000 distinct CDR3 sequences, roughly 43% of which are singletons. For these TCRs, the target antigens are not known. Sequenced here: cultured PBMCs, sampled from culture after CMV antigen stimulation. The receptor set was obtained from a human donor in good health (CMV status not recorded). Some clones in this sample may be carry-over from other donors' samples.

A few counts support this clonotype. CDR3 loop: CASSRLAGALYNEQFF. The CDR3 DNA follows: TGTGCCAGCAGCCGACTCGCGGGGGCCCTCTACAATGAGCAGTTCTTC. The chain recombines TRBV7-2 with TRBJ2-1, with D possibly matching TRBD2 (7 bases). The CDR3 is 16 amino acids. Germline CDR1 SGHTA, CDR2 FQGNSA. The germline V and J ends were trimmed by 5 bases and 3 bases, with 17 bases remaining between them.

The J gene is TRBJ2-1, the V gene TRBV5-1; 11 bases fit TRBD2. Germline V lookup: CDR1 SGHRS, CDR2 YFSETQ. With 4 bases clipped from V and 9 bases from J, the junction kept 12 bases outside the gene matches. This CDR3 contains 16 residues. Here the CDR3 DNA reads TGCGCCAGCAGCCTTACCGTTAGCGGGGGGGCCGGTGAGCAGTTCTTC. Encoded protein: CASSLTVSGGAGEQFF.

The gene calls are TRBV12-3 or TRBV12-4 and TRBJ1-2; the D gene is possibly TRBD1 (5 bases). The CDR3 is 12 amino acids. The germline V and J ends were trimmed by 5 bases and 6 bases, with 10 bases remaining between them. The CDR3 bases are TGTGCCAGCAGTCTGGGGGTAAATGGCTACACCTTC. The encoded protein is CASSLGVNGYTF.

The chain uses TRBV7-2 and TRBJ2-3; a possible D gene is TRBD1 (5 bases). The CDR3 covers 15 residues. Germline CDR1 and CDR2: SGHTA and FQGNSA. The V and J ends lost 1 base and 2 bases respectively, with 10 bases between them. CDR3 residues: CASSLEGPSTDTQYF. As DNA, the CDR3 is TGTGCCAGCAGCTTAGAGGGGCCTTCCACAGATACGCAGTATTTT.

This chain links TRBV4-3 with TRBJ1-5, with 8 bases matching TRBD1. Germline V gene lookup returns CDR1 LGHNA and CDR2 YSLEER. CDR3 size: 14 residues. V was pared by 2 bases and J by 6 bases, with 3 bases of the junction left unmatched. The CDR3 is CASSQLQGGQPQHF. CDR3 bases: TGCGCCAGCAGCCAACTACAGGGGGGTCAGCCCCAGCATTTT.